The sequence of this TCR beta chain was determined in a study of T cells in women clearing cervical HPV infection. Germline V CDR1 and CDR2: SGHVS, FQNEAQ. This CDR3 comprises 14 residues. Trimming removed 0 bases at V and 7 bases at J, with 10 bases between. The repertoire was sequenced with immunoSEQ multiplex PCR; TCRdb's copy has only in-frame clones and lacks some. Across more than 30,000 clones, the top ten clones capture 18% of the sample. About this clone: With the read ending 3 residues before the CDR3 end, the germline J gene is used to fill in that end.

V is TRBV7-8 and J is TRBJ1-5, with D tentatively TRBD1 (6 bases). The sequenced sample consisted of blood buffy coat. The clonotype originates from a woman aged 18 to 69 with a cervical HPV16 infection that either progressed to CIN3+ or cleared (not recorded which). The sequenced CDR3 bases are TGTGCCAGCAGCTTAGCGGCAGGGGACCAGCCC. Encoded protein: CASSLAAGDQP. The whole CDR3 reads CASSLAAGDQPQHF.